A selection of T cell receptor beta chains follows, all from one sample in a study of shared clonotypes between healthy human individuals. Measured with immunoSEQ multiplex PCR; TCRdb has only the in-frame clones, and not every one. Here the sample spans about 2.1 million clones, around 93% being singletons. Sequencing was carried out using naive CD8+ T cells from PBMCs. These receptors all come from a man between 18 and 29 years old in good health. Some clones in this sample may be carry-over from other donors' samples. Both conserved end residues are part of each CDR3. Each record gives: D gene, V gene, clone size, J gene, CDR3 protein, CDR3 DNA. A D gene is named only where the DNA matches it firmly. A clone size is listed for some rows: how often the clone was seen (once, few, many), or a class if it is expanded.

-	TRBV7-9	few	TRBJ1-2	CASSLGDGGGGYTF	TGTGCCAGCAGCTTAGGCGATGGGGGAGGTGGCTACACCTTC
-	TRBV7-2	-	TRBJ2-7	CASSPQGSIEQYF	TGTGCCAGCAGCCCACAGGGTTCCATCGAGCAGTACTTC
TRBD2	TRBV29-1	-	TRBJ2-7	CSVSSSGTSGRVSYEQYF	TGCAGCGTTTCATCTTCTGGGACTAGCGGGAGGGTCTCCTACGAGCAGTACTTC
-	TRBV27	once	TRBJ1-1	CASSLWPVTEAFF	TGTGCCAGCAGTTTATGGCCGGTCACTGAAGCTTTCTTT
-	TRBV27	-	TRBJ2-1	CASSISEPALPYNEQFF	TGTGCCAGCAGTATTAGTGAGCCTGCCCTTCCCTACAATGAGCAGTTCTTC
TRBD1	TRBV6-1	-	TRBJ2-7	CASRGTGVPYEQYF	TGTGCCAGCAGGGGGACAGGGGTTCCGTACGAGCAGTACTTC
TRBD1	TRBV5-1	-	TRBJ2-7	CASSFWTGGGEQYF	TGCGCCAGCAGCTTCTGGACAGGGGGAGGCGAGCAGTACTTC
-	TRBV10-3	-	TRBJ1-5	CAISDRQVSSNQPQHF	TGTGCCATCAGTGATCGACAGGTCTCTAGCAATCAGCCCCAGCATTTT
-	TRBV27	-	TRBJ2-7	CASRITSSYEQYF	TGTGCCAGCAGAATTACGAGCTCCTACGAGCAGTACTTC
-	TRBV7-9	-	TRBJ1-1	CASSKAGRFVDTEAFF	TGTGCCAGCAGCAAAGCCGGGCGCTTCGTCGACACTGAAGCTTTCTTT
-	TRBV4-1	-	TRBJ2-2	CASSQDVATGELFF	TGCGCCAGCAGCCAAGATGTGGCGACCGGGGAGCTGTTTTTT